Below, 18 T cell receptor beta chains from the same sample are listed, as sequenced in a study of cytomegalovirus exposure and HLA in healthy donors. With 60 Vbeta and 13 Jbeta primers, the PCR was carried out. The data were produced by immunoSEQ multiplex PCR, yet TCRdb's version contains in-frame clones alone and is incomplete. Of about 210,000 clones listed, around nine tenths are singletons. What was sequenced was PBMCs. Receptor source: a woman aged 25 to 45 in good health and CMV-seronegative.

The chain combines TRBV6-1 with TRBJ2-5; 7 positions agree with TRBD2. Unmatched junction bases numbered 10, after V lost 6 bases and J lost 3 bases. This CDR3 has 15 residues. The germline V gene encodes CDR1 MNHNS and CDR2 SASEGT. Here the CDR3 reads CASRTRWGGEETQYF. The CDR3 DNA follows: TGTGCCAGCAGGACCCGCTGGGGGGGGGAAGAGACCCAGTACTTC.

V usage is TRBV30 and J usage is TRBJ2-3; 9 bases match TRBD2. The germline gives CDR1 GTSNPN, CDR2 SVGIG (reference sequence). The CDR3 has 13 residues. The ends lost 4 bases at V and 5 bases at J; junction bases unmatched: 4. DNA of the CDR3: TGTGCCTGGACTAGCGGGGTGATAGATACGCAGTATTTT. As protein: CAWTSGVIDTQYF.

This clone was seen a single time. V is TRBV11-3 and J is TRBJ2-2; no reliable D call. V was shortened by 1 base and J by 4 bases, with 7 bases between the two germline ends. This CDR3 spans 14 amino acids. Germline loops: CDR1 SGHNT, CDR2 YENEEA. The CDR3 sequence: CASSLVSGTGELFF. CDR3 sequence (DNA): TGTGCCAGCAGCTTAGTTTCGGGCACCGGGGAGCTGTTTTTT.

V usage is TRBV19 and J usage is TRBJ2-7; no reliable D call. The length of the CDR3 is 15 residues. Germline V gene sequence: CDR1 LNHDA, CDR2 SQIVND (reference sequence). V lost 4 bases and J 1 base, leaving 14 bases between the germline ends. CDR3 nucleotide sequence: TGTGCCAGTAGTAGAGGTACGGGTTTTTCCTACGAGCAGTACTTC. Protein product: CASSRGTGFSYEQYF.

The chain uses TRBV7-9 and TRBJ2-5; 9 positions match TRBD2. Germline assignment: CDR1 SEHNR and CDR2 FQNEAQ (reference sequence). The CDR3 has 15 residues. After removal of 1 base from V and 3 bases from J, the junction contained 3 bases not matched to a gene. This CDR3 is CASSLVLAGKETQYF. The CDR3 bases are TGTGCCAGCAGCTTAGTCCTAGCGGGGAAAGAGACCCAGTACTTC.

This rearrangement joins TRBV28 to TRBJ1-5; unclear D gene. V was clipped by 2 bases and J by 0 bases, with 8 bases between them. This CDR3 spans 15 amino acids. Germline-derived CDR1 and CDR2 are MDHEN and SYDVKM. CDR3: CASSLRRDSNQPQHF. The DNA for the CDR3 is TGTGCCAGCAGTTTAAGGAGGGATAGCAATCAGCCCCAGCATTTT. The full variable domain, in which reference TRBV28 and TRBJ1-5 provide the parts outside the CDR3, is DVKVTQSSRYLVKRTGEKVFLECVQDMDHENMFWYRQDPGLGLRLIYFSYDVKMKEKGDIPEGYSVSREKKERFSLILESASTNQTSMYLCASSLRRDSNQPQHFGDGTRLSIL.

The chain carries TRBV5-6 and TRBJ2-1, with TRBD2 matching over 9 bases. The CDR3 is made up of 13 amino acids. The germline CDR1 and CDR2 sequences are SGHDT and YYEEEE. After removal of 3 bases from V and 15 bases from J, the junction contained 10 bases not matched to a gene. The CDR3 sequence is CASSSGLALEGFF. DNA for the CDR3: TGTGCCAGCAGCTCGGGACTAGCCCTAGAGGGGTTCTTC.

This rearrangement joins TRBV6-1 to TRBJ2-1, with D unresolved. From germline, CDR1 is MNHNS and CDR2 SASEGT. Trimming removed 10 bases at V and 4 bases at J, with 8 bases between. CDR3 length: 11 amino acids. CDR3 amino acids: CATFGYNEQFF. CDR3 nucleotide sequence: TGTGCCACCTTCGGGTACAATGAGCAGTTCTTC.

This clone was seen only once. The chain is built from TRBV20-1 and TRBJ1-2; perhaps TRBD1 as D (5 bases). CDR3 length: 11 residues. Germline CDR1 is DFQATT and CDR2 is SNEGSKA (reference sequence). CDR3 residues: CSVPGLDGYTF. The CDR3 DNA reads TGCAGCGTCCCAGGGCTCGACGGCTACACCTTC.

V gene TRBV10-3 combines with J gene TRBJ1-5, with 7 bases identical to TRBD1. The ends lost 2 bases at V and 5 bases at J; junction bases unmatched: 9. CDR3 length: 16 residues. Germline values: CDR1 ENHRY, CDR2 SYGVKD. The CDR3, as DNA: TGTGCCATCAGTGAGCCTACAGGGGCCATGGATCAGCCCCAGCATTTT. Translating it yields CAISEPTGAMDQPQHF.

A few counts support this clone. V and J are TRBV2 and TRBJ2-3; 9 bases map to TRBD2. Trimming removed 8 bases from V and 5 bases from J; junction bases left unmatched: 11. The CDR3 loop spans 15 amino acids. Germline V gene data show CDR1 as SNHLY and CDR2 as FYNNEI. The CDR3 spells CASGERGDGVDTQYF. The CDR3 DNA reads as TGTGCCAGCGGAGAGCGGGGGGACGGGGTAGATACGCAGTATTTT. Full variable domain (rest looked up from reference TRBV2 and TRBJ2-3): EPEVTQTPSHQVTQMGQEVILRCVPISNHLYFYWYRQILGQKVEFLVSFYNNEISEKSEIFDDQFSVERPDGSNFTLKIRSTKLEDSAMYFCASGERGDGVDTQYFGPGTRLTVL.

The J gene is TRBJ2-7, the V gene TRBV28, with D possibly TRBD2 on 5 matching bases. Germline loops: CDR1 MDHEN, CDR2 SYDVKM. The V end was cut by 8 bases, the J end by 6 bases, with 20 bases between. There are 14 residues in the CDR3. The CDR3 is CASATGFPPSEQYF. The CDR3, as DNA: TGTGCCAGCGCCACGGGATTTCCTCCCAGCGAGCAGTACTTC.

The rearrangement joins TRBV27 to TRBJ2-7; the match to TRBD2 covers 11 bases. V lost 5 bases and J lost 4; bases outside the gene matches: 7. Germline V lookup: CDR1 MNHEY, CDR2 SMNVEV (reference sequence). CDR3 size: 15 residues. The CDR3 loop is CASSPTTSGSYEQYF. DNA of the CDR3: TGTGCCAGCAGTCCAACCACTAGCGGGAGTTACGAGCAGTACTTC.

The sample holds one count of this clone. V is TRBV7-2 and J is TRBJ2-7; D gene unclear. The length of the CDR3 is 13 residues. V was pared by 5 bases and J by 2 bases, with 10 bases between. From germline, CDR1 is SGHTA and CDR2 FQGNSA. The CDR3 bases are TGTGCCAGCAGCGTTTCTACGACCTACGAGCAGTACTTC. It is translated as CASSVSTTYEQYF.

The DNA for the CDR3 is TGCGCCAGCAGCTTGGTAGAGGGACTAGCGGGGGAGAGATACGAGCAGTACTTC. It encodes CASSLVEGLAGERYEQYF. The chain employs TRBV5-1 and TRBJ2-7; 14 bases are shared with TRBD2. CDR1 SGHRS and CDR2 YFSETQ come from the germline V gene. The CDR3 runs to 18 residues. V shed 0 bases and J 4 bases; nucleotides not matched to a gene: 9.

The chain couples TRBV6-6 to TRBJ1-1; D might be TRBD1 (5 bases). The CDR3 loop spans 14 amino acids. The V gene lost 0 bases and the J gene lost 1 base, with 6 bases spanning the gap. Germline V gene lookup returns CDR1 MNHNY and CDR2 SVGAGI (reference sequence). The CDR3 region is CASSYSDTNTEAFF. CDR3 nucleotides: TGTGCCAGCAGTTACTCGGACACGAACACTGAAGCTTTCTTT.

The chain is built from TRBV6-1 and TRBJ2-1, with a tentative D call TRBD1 (6 bases). The CDR3 has 18 residues. Germline loops: CDR1 MNHNS, CDR2 SASEGT. The ends were cut back, 3 bases at V and 0 bases at J, with 18 bases in the middle. The CDR3 coding sequence is TGTGCCAGCAGTGAGACGCCCCCGGGACAAAGCTCCTACAATGAGCAGTTCTTC. This gives the protein CASSETPPGQSSYNEQFF.

This clone was detected only a few times. The chain joins TRBV7-3 to TRBJ2-1; TRBD2 agrees at 10 bases. Germline-derived CDR1 and CDR2 are SGHTA and FQGTGA. After removal of 1 base from V and 8 bases from J, the junction contained 5 bases not matched to a gene. CDR3 length equals 15 residues. The CDR3, as DNA: TGTGCCAGCAGCTTAAGCGCTAGCGGGAGTGATGAGCAGTTCTTC. It translates to CASSLSASGSDEQFF.